This T cell receptor beta chain was retrieved from a study of T-cell reconstitution after alpha-beta-depleted transplantation in children. Germline V gene lookup returns CDR1 SEHNR and CDR2 FQNEAQ (reference sequence). With 2 bases removed from V and 6 bases from J, the gap between germline ends came to 5 bases. There are 12 residues in the CDR3. The authors prepared the TCRbeta library with unique molecular identifiers. TCRdb processed the PCR reads anew with MiXCR; each CDR3 protein has one entry. The profile shows some 440,000 distinct CDR3 sequences, about 16% of them singletons. This clonotype has only a few counts. Antigen unknown. Study conclusions and caveats: Expanded graft clones, several hundred of them, were reportedly the source of alpha-beta T cells about two months after transplant. Surviving thymic progenitors and recipient T cells were the source of high TCRbeta diversity at day 60 in some patients. Hyperexpanded clones declined; after one year, newly produced T cells mostly supplied diversity.

The gene calls are TRBV7-9 and TRBJ1-5; TRBD1 might be the D (5 bases). Sequenced material: PBMCs, mostly from graft donor cells, taken 360 days after TCRalphabeta/CD19-depleted stem cell transplant. The origin of this receptor is a boy less than two years old who had a stem cell transplant for Wiskott-Aldrich syndrome, so the T cells may come from the graft donor. CDR3 amino acids: CASSLQGQPQHF. The CDR3, as DNA: TGTGCCAGCAGCTTACAGGGTCAGCCCCAGCATTTT.